The present T cell receptor (beta chain) was sequenced within a study of T cells in Graves' hyperthyroidism and ophthalmopathy. Study overall: Before treatment of any kind, peripheral blood was taken at initial diagnosis.

The germline V gene has CDR1 LGHNT and CDR2 FRNRAP. V was trimmed by 7 bases and J by 5 bases, leaving 11 bases between them. CDR3 length: 13 amino acids. Uncontrolled infection, other autoimmune disease, pregnancy or lactation disqualified patients from enrolment. Broader study findings: In simple terms, a model built on 13 V-J features told ophthalmopathy apart from stable hyperthyroidism.

Researchers took RNA transcripts and amplified the TCR beta CDR3 regions from them. RT-PCR in the first round (using the HTBI primer set) targeted the TCR CDR3. One entry per CDR3 protein, called by TCRdb with MiXCR from the multiplex PCR reads. Among 300,000 to 350,000 distinct CDR3 sequences listed, roughly 20% were seen once. This clonotype was seen ten or more times. What it binds is unknown. The chain combines TRBV12-5 with TRBJ2-2; D unresolved. This receptor was obtained from a middle-aged woman with Graves' ophthalmopathy. The source material was blood. The CDR3 sequence: CASALRETGELFF. In DNA, the CDR3 is TGTGCTAGTGCCCTCAGAGAAACCGGGGAGCTGTTTTTT.